A selection of T cell receptor beta chains follows, all from one sample in a study of T cell responses to AZD1222 COVID-19 vaccine. Clones were read by immunoSEQ multiplex PCR, and TCRdb kept only the in-frame ones, dropping some. The sample lists fewer than 110,000 clones, 80% to 95% occurring once. Specimen: peripheral blood, collected on day 0 of AZD1222 vaccination. These receptors were collected from an adult in good health. CDR3s include the opening cysteine and the closing phenylalanine or tryptophan. Rows give clone size only sometimes, using once, few, many, or a class for an expanded clone.

15	TRBV7-3	TRBJ2-1	NA	CASSLTSGGYNEQFF
15	TRBV6-6	TRBJ1-4	NA	CASSYVAGRNEKLFF
15	TRBV19	TRBJ1-5	NA	CASSIRWAGVQPQHF
17	TRBV27	TRBJ2-4	once	CASSLSFRGSAKNIQYF
15	TRBV19	TRBJ1-6	NA	CASSIGGFINSPLHF
15	TRBV5-4	TRBJ2-1	NA	CASSPGTSDWNEQFF
15	TRBV15	TRBJ1-2	NA	CATSSPGTEPYGYTF
15	TRBV5-4	TRBJ2-5	NA	CASSLRPTPQETQYF
15	TRBV7-2	TRBJ2-1	NA	CASSLDHVGDNEQFF
15	TRBV6-6	TRBJ1-5	once	CASRDPTGLHQPQHF
15	TRBV7-9	TRBJ2-7	NA	CASSPDNLNTYEQYF
14	TRBV7-9	TRBJ1-4	NA	CASSLGQGSEKLFF
15	TRBV30	TRBJ1-1	NA	CAWTPVRRMNTEAFF
13	TRBV4-1	TRBJ1-2	NA	CASSQGTSYGYTF
14	TRBV4-3	TRBJ2-1	NA	CASSQMVGLNEQFF
13	TRBV11-2	TRBJ1-1	NA	CASSFSFATEAFF
13	TRBV12-3/TRBV12-4	TRBJ1-2	NA	CASSLVESPGYTF
12	TRBV29-1	TRBJ1-1	NA	CSVGGAVIEAFF
14	TRBV2	TRBJ2-7	NA	CATSTGLEGYEQYF
14	TRBV11-3	TRBJ2-1	NA	CASSPGGSYNEQFF
14	TRBV2	TRBJ2-7	NA	CASLDRVGPYEQYF
15	TRBV7-2	TRBJ2-1	once	CASSYSGGPTNEQFF